The 4 T cell receptor beta chains below come from one sample, sequenced in a study of T-cell reconstitution after alpha-beta-depleted transplantation in children. Unique molecular identifiers were used in preparing the TCRbeta library. Each CDR3 protein is one row after TCRdb ran MiXCR on the PCR reads. The data show about 200,000 distinct CDR3 sequences, approximately 8.4% seen once. Sequencing was performed on PBMCs, mostly from graft donor cells, taken 360 days after TCRalphabeta/CD19-depleted stem cell transplant. These receptors originate from a male patient aged 2-15 years who had a stem cell transplant for acute myeloid leukemia, so the T cells may come from the graft donor.

This clonotype was found a few times. The V and J genes are TRBV12-3 or TRBV12-4 and TRBJ1-2; 9 positions match TRBD1. V was clipped by 3 bases and J by 6 bases; unmatched bases: 5. The CDR3 consists of 14 residues. CDR3 protein: CASSFFTGGNGYTF. Written as DNA, the CDR3 is TGTGCCAGCAGTTTCTTCACAGGGGGCAATGGCTACACCTTC.

Only a few counts were recorded for this clonotype. The chain couples TRBV6-1 to TRBJ2-5, with unresolved D. CDR1 MNHNS and CDR2 SASEGT come from the germline V gene. The CDR3 runs to 14 residues. The ends were cut back, 0 bases at V and 3 bases at J, with 8 bases in the middle. This CDR3 reads CASSEARQKETQYF. CDR3 bases: TGTGCCAGCAGTGAAGCGCGGCAGAAAGAGACCCAGTACTTC.

The rearrangement uses TRBV27 and TRBJ2-5; 11 bases fit TRBD2. With V trimmed by 6 bases and J by 3 bases, 9 bases remained unmatched. The CDR3 runs 16 residues. Germline values: CDR1 MNHEY, CDR2 SMNVEV (reference sequence). The CDR3 DNA reads as TGTGCCAGCAGCCTGCTAGCGGGGGGCCCCGAAGAGACCCAGTACTTC. This gives the protein CASSLLAGGPEETQYF.

Only a few counts were recorded for this clonotype. V and J are TRBV7-2 and TRBJ2-1, with a tentative D call TRBD2 (5 bases). V was cut by 2 bases and J by 8 bases, with 19 bases left in between. Germline values: CDR1 SGHTA, CDR2 FQGNSA. This CDR3 contains 16 residues. The CDR3 region is CASSLRASPSRDEQFF. Here the CDR3 DNA reads TGTGCCAGCAGCTTAAGAGCTAGCCCCTCGAGGGATGAGCAGTTCTTC.